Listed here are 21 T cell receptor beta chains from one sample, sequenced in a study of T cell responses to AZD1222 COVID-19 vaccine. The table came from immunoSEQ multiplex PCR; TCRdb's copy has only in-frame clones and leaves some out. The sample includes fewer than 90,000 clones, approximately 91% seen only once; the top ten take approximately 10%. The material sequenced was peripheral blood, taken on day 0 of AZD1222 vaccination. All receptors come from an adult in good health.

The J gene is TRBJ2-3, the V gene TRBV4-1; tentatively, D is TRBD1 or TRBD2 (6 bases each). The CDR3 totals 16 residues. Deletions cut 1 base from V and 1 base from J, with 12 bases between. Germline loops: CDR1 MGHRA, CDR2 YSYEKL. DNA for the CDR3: TGCGCCAGCAGCCAAGTAGGGGGGACGGGCACAGATACGCAGTATTTT. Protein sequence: CASSQVGGTGTDTQYF.

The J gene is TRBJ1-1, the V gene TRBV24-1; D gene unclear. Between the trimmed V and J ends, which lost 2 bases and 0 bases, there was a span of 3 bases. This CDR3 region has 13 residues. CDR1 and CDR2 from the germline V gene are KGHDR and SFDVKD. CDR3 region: CATSDSMNTEAFF. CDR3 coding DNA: TGTGCCACCAGTGATTCCATGAACACTGAAGCTTTCTTT.

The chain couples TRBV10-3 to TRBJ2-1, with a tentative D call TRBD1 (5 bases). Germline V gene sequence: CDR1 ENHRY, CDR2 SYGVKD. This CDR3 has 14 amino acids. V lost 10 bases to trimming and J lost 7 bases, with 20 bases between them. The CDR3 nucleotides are TGTGCCACCACCAAGGACATAATAGGGAATGAGCAGTTCTTC. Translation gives CATTKDIIGNEQFF.

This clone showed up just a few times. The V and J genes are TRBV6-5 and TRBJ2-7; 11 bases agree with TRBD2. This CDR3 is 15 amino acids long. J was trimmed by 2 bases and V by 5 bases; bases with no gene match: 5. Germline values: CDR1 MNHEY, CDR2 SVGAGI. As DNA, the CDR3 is TGTGCCAGCAGTCCGACTAGCGGGGCCGCCTACGAGCAGTACTTC. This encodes CASSPTSGAAYEQYF.

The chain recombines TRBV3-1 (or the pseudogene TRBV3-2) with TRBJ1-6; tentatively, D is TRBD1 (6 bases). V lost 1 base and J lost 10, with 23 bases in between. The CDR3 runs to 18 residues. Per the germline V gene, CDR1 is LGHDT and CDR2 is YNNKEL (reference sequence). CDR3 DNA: TGTGCCAGCAGCCAAGTATACGAGACCGGGACAAGGAAATCACCCCTCCACTTT. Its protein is CASSQVYETGTRKSPLHF.

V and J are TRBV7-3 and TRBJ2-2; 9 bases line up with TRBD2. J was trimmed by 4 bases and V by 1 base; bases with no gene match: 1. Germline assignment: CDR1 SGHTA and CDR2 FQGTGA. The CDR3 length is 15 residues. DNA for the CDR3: TGTGCCAGCAGCTTAATGACTAGCGGCACCGGGGAGCTGTTTTTT. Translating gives CASSLMTSGTGELFF.

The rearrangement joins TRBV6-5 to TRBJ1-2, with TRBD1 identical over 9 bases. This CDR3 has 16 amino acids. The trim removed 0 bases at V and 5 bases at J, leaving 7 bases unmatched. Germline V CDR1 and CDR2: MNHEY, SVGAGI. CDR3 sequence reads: CASSYSMGTGSYGYTF. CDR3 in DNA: TGTGCCAGCAGTTACTCGATGGGGACAGGGTCTTATGGCTACACCTTC.

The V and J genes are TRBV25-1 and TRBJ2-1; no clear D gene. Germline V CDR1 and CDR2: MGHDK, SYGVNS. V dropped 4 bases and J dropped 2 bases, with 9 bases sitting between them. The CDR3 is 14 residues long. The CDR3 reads CASSVVVPYNEQFF. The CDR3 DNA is TGTGCCAGCAGTGTCGTGGTTCCCTACAATGAGCAGTTCTTC.

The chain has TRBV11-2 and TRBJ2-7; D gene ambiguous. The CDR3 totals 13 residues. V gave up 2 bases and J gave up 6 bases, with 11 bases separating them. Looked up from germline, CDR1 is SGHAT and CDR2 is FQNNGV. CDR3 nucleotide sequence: TGTGCCAGCAGCTTAAGATGGTTTGGCGAGCAGTACTTC. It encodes CASSLRWFGEQYF. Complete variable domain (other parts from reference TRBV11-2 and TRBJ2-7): EAGVAQSPRYKIIEKRQSVAFWCNPISGHATLYWYQQILGQGPKLLIQFQNNGVVDDSQLPKDRFSAERLKGVDSTLKIQPAKLEDSAVYLCASSLRWFGEQYFGPGTRLTVT.

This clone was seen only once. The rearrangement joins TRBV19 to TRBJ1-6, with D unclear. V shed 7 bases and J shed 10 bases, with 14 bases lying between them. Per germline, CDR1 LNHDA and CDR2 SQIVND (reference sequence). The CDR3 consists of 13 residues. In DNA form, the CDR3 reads TGTGCCAGTAAGGTAAATCCGGAATCACCCCTCCACTTT. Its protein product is CASKVNPESPLHF.

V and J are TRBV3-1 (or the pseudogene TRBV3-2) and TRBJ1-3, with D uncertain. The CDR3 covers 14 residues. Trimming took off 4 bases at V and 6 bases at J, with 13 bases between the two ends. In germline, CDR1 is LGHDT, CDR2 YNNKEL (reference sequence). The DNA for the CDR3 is TGTGCCAGCAGCCTCCAAGAAAGGGTAAACACCATATATTTT. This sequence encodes CASSLQERVNTIYF.

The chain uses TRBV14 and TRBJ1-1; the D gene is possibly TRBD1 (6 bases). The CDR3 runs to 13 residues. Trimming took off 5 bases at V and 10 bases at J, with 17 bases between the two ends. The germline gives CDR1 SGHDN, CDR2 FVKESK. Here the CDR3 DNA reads TGTGCCAGCAGCATAACGGGGGGGCGCATAGCTTTCTTT. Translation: CASSITGGRIAFF.

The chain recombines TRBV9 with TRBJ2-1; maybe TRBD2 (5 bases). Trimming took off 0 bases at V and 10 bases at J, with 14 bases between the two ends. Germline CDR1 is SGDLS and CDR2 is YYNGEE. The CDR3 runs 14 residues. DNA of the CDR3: TGTGCCAGCAGCGTAGACCCTCCTAGCACCGAGCAGTTCTTC. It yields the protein CASSVDPPSTEQFF.

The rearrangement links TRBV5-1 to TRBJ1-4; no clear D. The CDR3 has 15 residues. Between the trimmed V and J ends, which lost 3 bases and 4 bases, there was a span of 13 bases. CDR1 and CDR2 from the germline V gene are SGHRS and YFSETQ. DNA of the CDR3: TGCGCCAGCAGCTCGTCGACTACATTTAATGAAAAACTGTTTTTT. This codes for CASSSSTTFNEKLFF. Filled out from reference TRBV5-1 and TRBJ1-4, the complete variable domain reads KAGVTQTPRYLIKTRGQQVTLSCSPISGHRSVSWYQQTPGQGLQFLFEYFSETQRNKGNFPGRFSGRQFSNSRSEMNVSTLELGDSALYLCASSSSTTFNEKLFFGSGTQLSVL.

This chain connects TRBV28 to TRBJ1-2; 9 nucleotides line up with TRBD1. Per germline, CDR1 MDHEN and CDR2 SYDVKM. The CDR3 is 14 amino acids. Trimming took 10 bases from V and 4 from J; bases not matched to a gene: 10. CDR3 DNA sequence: TGTGCCACCCAACGGACAGGGGATAGCTATGGCTACACCTTC. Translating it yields CATQRTGDSYGYTF.

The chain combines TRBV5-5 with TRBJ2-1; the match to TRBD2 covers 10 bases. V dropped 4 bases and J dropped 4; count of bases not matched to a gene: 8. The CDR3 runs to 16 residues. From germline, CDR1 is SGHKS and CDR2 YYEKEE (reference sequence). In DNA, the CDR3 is TGTGCCAGCAGCCACGGACTAGCGGAGAATTACAATGAGCAGTTCTTC. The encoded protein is CASSHGLAENYNEQFF.

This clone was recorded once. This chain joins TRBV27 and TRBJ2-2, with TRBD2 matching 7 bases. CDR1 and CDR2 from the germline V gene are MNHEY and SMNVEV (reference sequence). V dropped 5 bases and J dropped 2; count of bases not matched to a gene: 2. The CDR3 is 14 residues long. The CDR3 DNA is TGTGCCAGCAGTCGGGACTACAACACCGGGGAGCTGTTTTTT. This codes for CASSRDYNTGELFF.

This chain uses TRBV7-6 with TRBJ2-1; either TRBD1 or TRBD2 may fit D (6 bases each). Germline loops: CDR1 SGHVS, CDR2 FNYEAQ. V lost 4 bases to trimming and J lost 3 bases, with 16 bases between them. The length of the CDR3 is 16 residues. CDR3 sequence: CASSSGLGGNYNEQFF. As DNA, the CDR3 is TGTGCCAGCAGCTCGGGGTTAGGGGGGAACTACAATGAGCAGTTCTTC.

The CDR3 DNA follows: TGTGCCAGCAGCCAGGGACAGCTCACTGGAAACACCATATATTTT. It specifies CASSQGQLTGNTIYF. The chain joins TRBV5-4 to TRBJ1-3; 7 nucleotides line up with TRBD1. Looked up from germline, CDR1 is SGHNT and CDR2 is YYREEE (reference sequence). The CDR3 loop spans 15 amino acids. The trim removed 4 bases at V and 2 bases at J, leaving 6 bases unmatched.

CDR3 protein: CAIQGAGAGDTQYF. The CDR3 coding sequence is TGTGCCATCCAGGGGGCGGGAGCGGGAGATACGCAGTATTTT. The genes are TRBV10-3 and TRBJ2-3; D is possibly TRBD1 (8 bases). Germline V gene sequence: CDR1 ENHRY, CDR2 SYGVKD. V was shortened by 8 bases and J by 5 bases, with 17 bases between the two germline ends. The CDR3 loop spans 14 amino acids.

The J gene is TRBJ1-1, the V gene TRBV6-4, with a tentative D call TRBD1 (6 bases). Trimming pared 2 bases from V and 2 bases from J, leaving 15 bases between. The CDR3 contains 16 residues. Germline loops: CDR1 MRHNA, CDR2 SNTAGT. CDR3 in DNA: TGTGCCAGCAGTGACACCACAGGGCCCTCCAACACTGAAGCTTTCTTT. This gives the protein CASSDTTGPSNTEAFF.